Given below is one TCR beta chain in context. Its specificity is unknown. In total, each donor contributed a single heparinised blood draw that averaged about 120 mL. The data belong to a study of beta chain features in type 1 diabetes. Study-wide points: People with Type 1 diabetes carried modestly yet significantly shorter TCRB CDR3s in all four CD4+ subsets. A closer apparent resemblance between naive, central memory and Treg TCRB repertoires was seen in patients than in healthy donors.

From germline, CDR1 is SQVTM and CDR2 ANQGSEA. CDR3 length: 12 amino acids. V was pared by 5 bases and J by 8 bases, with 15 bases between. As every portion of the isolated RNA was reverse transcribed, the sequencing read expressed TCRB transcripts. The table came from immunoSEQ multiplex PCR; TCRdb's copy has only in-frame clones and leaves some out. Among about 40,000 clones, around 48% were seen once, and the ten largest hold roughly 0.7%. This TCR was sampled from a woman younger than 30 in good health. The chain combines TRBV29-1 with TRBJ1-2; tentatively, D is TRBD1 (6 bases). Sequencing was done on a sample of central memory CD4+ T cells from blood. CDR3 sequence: CSVPIQGSGYTF. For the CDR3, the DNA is TGCAGCGTTCCTATCCAGGGGAGCGGCTACACCTTC.